A selection of T cell receptor beta chains follows, all from one sample in a study of identical twins. One entry per CDR3 protein results from TCRdb running MiXCR on the 5' RACE reads. Among a few hundred thousand distinct CDR3 sequences listed, 12% to 15% were seen once. This sample was also put to use in a study of yellow fever vaccine responses in identical twins.

Sample: CD4+ T cells sorted from blood. The receptor set was obtained from a woman under 30 in good health. CDR3s include the opening cysteine and the closing phenylalanine or tryptophan. The D gene is left open where the match is weak. Size tells how often a clone was seen (once, few, many) or the class of an expanded clone, and some rows leave it out.

V gene	clone size	D gene	J gene	CDR3 protein	CDR3 DNA
TRBV14	-	-	TRBJ1-1	CASRIAMNTEAFF	TGTGCCAGCAGAATCGCGATGAACACTGAAGCTTTCTTT
TRBV20-1	few	TRBD1	TRBJ1-4	CSARQRDRGEKLFF	TGCAGTGCCCGCCAACGGGACAGGGGTGAAAAACTGTTTTTT
TRBV20-1	-	-	TRBJ2-1	CSASLLQTYNEQFF	TGCAGTGCTAGTTTACTGCAGACTTACAATGAGCAGTTCTTC
TRBV3-1	many	TRBD1	TRBJ2-2	CASRPGQSVAGELFF	TGTGCCAGCAGACCGGGACAGTCGGTTGCCGGGGAGCTGTTTTTT
TRBV24-1	-	TRBD1	TRBJ2-2	CATSDPRTGEGLTGELFF	TGTGCCACCAGTGATCCGCGGACAGGGGAGGGTCTCACCGGGGAGCTGTTTTTT
TRBV5-1	few	-	TRBJ1-2	CASSSDSRPGYTF	TGCGCCAGCAGCTCCGACTCACGCCCTGGCTACACCTTC
TRBV2	-	TRBD1	TRBJ2-7	CASSGNTGTGPYEQYF	TGTGCCAGCAGTGGTAACACCGGGACAGGGCCCTACGAGCAGTACTTC
TRBV6-5	-	TRBD1	TRBJ2-7	CASSYSAGQGSYEQYF	TGTGCCAGCAGTTACTCTGCGGGACAGGGTTCCTACGAGCAGTACTTC
TRBV7-2	-	-	TRBJ2-7	CASSLGSPSAYEQYF	TGTGCCAGCAGCTTAGGTAGCCCCAGCGCCTACGAGCAGTACTTC
TRBV6-1	-	TRBD2	TRBJ2-2	CASSDPGLAGVTGELFF	TGTGCCAGCAGCGACCCGGGACTAGCGGGGGTCACCGGGGAGCTGTTTTTT
TRBV24-1	few	-	TRBJ2-1	CATSVRGAPNEQFF	TGTGCCACCTCCGTTCGGGGGGCCCCCAATGAGCAGTTCTTC
TRBV5-1	-	-	TRBJ1-4	CASSLRQKSATNEKLFF	TGCGCCAGCAGCTTGAGACAAAAGTCTGCAACTAATGAAAAACTGTTTTTT
TRBV7-2	-	-	TRBJ2-5	CASSQWGQETQYF	TGTGCCAGCAGCCAGTGGGGCCAAGAGACCCAGTACTTC
TRBV6-5	many	-	TRBJ2-3	CASSYGAGSTDTQYF	TGTGCCAGCAGTTACGGGGCGGGGAGCACAGATACGCAGTATTTT
TRBV28	-	TRBD2	TRBJ2-1	CASNPLAGDHNEQFF	TGTGCCAGCAACCCACTAGCGGGAGATCATAATGAGCAGTTCTTC
TRBV6-1	few	-	TRBJ2-5	CASKRRDSKETQYF	TGTGCCAGCAAACGCCGGGACTCGAAAGAGACCCAGTACTTC
TRBV9	-	-	TRBJ2-2	CASSVGGIENTGELFF	TGTGCCAGCAGCGTAGGAGGGATTGAGAACACCGGGGAGCTGTTTTTT
TRBV4-1	-	-	TRBJ1-4	CASSQVGRTVKLFF	TGCGCCAGCAGCCAAGTGGGTCGGACAGTAAAACTGTTTTTT
TRBV3-1	-	-	TRBJ2-5	CASSQELPQGGETQYF	TGTGCCAGCAGCCAAGAGTTGCCTCAGGGTGGTGAGACCCAGTACTTC
TRBV20-1	few	-	TRBJ1-1	CSATGRAVTEAFF	TGCAGTGCCACGGGGAGGGCGGTCACTGAAGCTTTCTTT
TRBV12-3/TRBV12-4	few	-	TRBJ1-2	CASGSIDGYTF	TGTGCCAGCGGCTCAATTGATGGCTACACCTTC
TRBV29-1	-	-	TRBJ1-1	CSVETGRTEAFF	TGCAGCGTTGAGACGGGGAGGACTGAAGCTTTCTTT
TRBV20-1	few	-	TRBJ1-1	CSARNPQGRGGAFF	TGCAGTGCTAGAAACCCACAGGGTCGAGGGGGAGCTTTCTTT
TRBV3-1	-	TRBD1	TRBJ1-5	CASSPDRVSQPQHF	TGTGCCAGCAGCCCGGACAGGGTAAGTCAGCCCCAGCATTTT
TRBV29-1	few	-	TRBJ2-5	CSVSVFSETQYF	TGCAGCGTTTCGGTCTTTTCGGAGACCCAGTACTTC
TRBV7-3	many	TRBD1	TRBJ2-2	CASSLTQGSGELFF	TGTGCCAGCAGCTTGACACAGGGGTCCGGGGAGCTGTTTTTT
TRBV28	-	TRBD2	TRBJ2-1	CASSWGLTSGGAMNEQFF	TGTGCCAGCAGTTGGGGACTAACTAGCGGGGGGGCCATGAATGAGCAGTTCTTC
TRBV2	-	TRBD1	TRBJ1-1	CASSEVRDRGPEAFF	TGTGCCAGCAGTGAAGTACGGGACAGGGGTCCTGAAGCTTTCTTT
TRBV10-3	many	-	TRBJ2-1	CAISATTEINNEQFF	TGTGCCATCAGTGCCACGACAGAAATTAACAATGAGCAGTTCTTC